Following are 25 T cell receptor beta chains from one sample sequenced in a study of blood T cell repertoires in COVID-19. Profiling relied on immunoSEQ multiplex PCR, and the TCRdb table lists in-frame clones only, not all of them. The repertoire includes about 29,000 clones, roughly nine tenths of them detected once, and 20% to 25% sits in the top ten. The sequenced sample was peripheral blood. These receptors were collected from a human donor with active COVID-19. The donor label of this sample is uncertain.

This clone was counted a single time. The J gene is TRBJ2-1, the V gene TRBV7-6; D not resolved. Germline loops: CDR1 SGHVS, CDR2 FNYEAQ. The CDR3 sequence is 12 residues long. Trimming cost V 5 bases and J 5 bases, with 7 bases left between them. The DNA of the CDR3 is TGTGCCAGCAGCGAACCAGACAATGAGCAGTTCTTC. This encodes CASSEPDNEQFF. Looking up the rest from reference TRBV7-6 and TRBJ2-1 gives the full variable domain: GAGVSQSPRYKVTKRGQDVALRCDPISGHVSLYWYRQALGQGPEFLTYFNYEAQQDKSGLPNDRFSAERPEGSISTLTIQRTEQRDSAMYRCASSEPDNEQFFGPGTRLTVL.

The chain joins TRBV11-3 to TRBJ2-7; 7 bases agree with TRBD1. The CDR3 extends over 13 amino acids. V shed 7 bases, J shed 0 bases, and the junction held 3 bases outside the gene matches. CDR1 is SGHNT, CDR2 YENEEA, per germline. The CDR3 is CASNRQGSYEQYF. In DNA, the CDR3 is TGTGCCAGCAACCGACAGGGCTCCTACGAGCAGTACTTC.

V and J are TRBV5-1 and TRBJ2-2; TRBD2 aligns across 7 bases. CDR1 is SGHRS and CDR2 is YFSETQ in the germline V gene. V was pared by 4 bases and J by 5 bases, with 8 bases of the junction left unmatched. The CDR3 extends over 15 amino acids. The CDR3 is CASSPLGGDTGELFF. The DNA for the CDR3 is TGCGCCAGCAGCCCGTTGGGAGGGGATACCGGGGAGCTGTTTTTT.

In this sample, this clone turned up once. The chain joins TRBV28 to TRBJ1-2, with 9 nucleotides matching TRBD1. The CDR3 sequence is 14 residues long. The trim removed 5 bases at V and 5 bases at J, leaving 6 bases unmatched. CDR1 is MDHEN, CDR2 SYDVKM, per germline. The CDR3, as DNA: TGTGCCAGCAGTGTGGGACAGGGACCGTATGGCTACACCTTC. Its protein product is CASSVGQGPYGYTF.

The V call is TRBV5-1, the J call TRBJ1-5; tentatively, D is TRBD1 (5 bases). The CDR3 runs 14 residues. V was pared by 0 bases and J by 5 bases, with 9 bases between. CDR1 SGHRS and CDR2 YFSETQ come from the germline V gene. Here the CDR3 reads CASSLGGVDQPQHF. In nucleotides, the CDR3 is TGCGCCAGCAGCTTGGGGGGGGTGGATCAGCCCCAGCATTTT.

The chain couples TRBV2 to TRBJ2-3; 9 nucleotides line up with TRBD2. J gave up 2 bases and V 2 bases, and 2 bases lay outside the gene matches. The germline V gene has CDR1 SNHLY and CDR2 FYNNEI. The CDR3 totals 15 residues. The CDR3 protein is CASSERTSVTDTQYF. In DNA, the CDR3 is TGTGCCAGCAGTGAAAGGACTAGCGTCACAGATACGCAGTATTTT. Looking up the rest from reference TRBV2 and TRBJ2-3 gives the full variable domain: EPEVTQTPSHQVTQMGQEVILRCVPISNHLYFYWYRQILGQKVEFLVSFYNNEISEKSEIFDDQFSVERPDGSNFTLKIRSTKLEDSAMYFCASSERTSVTDTQYFGPGTRLTVL.

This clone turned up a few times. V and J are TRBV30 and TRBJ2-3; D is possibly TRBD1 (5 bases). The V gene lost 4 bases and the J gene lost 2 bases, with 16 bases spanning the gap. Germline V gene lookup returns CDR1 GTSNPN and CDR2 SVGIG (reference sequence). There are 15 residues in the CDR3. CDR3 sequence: CAWNLGVGNTDTQYF. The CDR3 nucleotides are TGTGCCTGGAACCTAGGGGTGGGAAACACAGATACGCAGTATTTT.

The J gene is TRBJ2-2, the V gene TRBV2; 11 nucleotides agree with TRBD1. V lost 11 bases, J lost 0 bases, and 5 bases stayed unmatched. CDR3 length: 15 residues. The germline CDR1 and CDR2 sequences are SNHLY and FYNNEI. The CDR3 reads CAGTGGSANTGELFF. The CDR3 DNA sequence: TGTGCCGGGACAGGGGGAAGCGCGAACACCGGGGAGCTGTTTTTT.

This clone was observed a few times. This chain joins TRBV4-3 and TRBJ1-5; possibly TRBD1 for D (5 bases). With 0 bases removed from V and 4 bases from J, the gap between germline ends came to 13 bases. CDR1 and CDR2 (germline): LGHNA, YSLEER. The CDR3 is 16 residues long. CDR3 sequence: CASSQESGGSNQPQHF. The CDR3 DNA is TGCGCCAGCAGCCAAGAATCGGGGGGAAGTAATCAGCCCCAGCATTTT.

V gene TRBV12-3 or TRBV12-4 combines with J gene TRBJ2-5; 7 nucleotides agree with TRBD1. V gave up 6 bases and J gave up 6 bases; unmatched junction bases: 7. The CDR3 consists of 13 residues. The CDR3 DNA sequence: TGTGCCAGCAGCATTGACAGGGTTAAGACCCAGTACTTC. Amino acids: CASSIDRVKTQYF.

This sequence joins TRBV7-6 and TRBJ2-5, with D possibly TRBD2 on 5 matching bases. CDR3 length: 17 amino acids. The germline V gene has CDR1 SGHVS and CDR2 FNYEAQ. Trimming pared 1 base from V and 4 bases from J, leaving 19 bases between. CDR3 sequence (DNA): TGTGCCAGCAGCTTAGTTGGGCGGGCCTATACCTCAGAGACCCAGTACTTC. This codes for CASSLVGRAYTSETQYF.

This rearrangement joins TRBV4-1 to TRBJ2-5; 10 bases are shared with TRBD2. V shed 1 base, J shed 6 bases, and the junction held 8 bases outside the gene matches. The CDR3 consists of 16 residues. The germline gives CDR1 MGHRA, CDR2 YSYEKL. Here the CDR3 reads CASSQAAAGGPKTQYF. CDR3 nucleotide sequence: TGCGCCAGCAGCCAAGCCGCAGCGGGGGGGCCGAAGACCCAGTACTTC.

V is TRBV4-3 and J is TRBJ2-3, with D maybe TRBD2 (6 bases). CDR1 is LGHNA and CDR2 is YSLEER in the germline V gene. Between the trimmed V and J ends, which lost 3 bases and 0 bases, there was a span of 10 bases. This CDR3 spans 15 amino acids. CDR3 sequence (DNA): TGCGCCAGCAGCCAGGGGACTTTTAGCACAGATACGCAGTATTTT. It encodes CASSQGTFSTDTQYF.

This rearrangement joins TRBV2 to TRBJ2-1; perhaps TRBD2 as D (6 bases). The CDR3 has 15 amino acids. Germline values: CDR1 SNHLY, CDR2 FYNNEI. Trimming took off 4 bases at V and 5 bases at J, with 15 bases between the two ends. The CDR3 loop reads CASSAQRAGNNEQFF. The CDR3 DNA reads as TGTGCCAGCAGTGCGCAGCGGGCCGGAAACAATGAGCAGTTCTTC.

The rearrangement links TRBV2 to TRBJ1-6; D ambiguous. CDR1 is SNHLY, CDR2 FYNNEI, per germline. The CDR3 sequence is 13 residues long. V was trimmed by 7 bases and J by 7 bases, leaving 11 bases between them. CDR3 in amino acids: CASTSGRNSPLHF. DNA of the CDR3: TGTGCCAGCACCTCCGGTCGGAATTCACCCCTCCACTTT.

The DNA for the CDR3 is TGTGCCAGCAGCCGGGAGACTAGCGGAGGCCGGGAGCAGTACTTC. This codes for CASSRETSGGREQYF. The gene calls are TRBV3-1 (or the pseudogene TRBV3-2) and TRBJ2-7; 9 bases are shared with TRBD2. CDR1 is LGHDT, CDR2 YNNKEL, per germline (reference sequence). This CDR3 has 15 amino acids. V shed 4 bases, J shed 7 bases, and the junction held 11 bases outside the gene matches.

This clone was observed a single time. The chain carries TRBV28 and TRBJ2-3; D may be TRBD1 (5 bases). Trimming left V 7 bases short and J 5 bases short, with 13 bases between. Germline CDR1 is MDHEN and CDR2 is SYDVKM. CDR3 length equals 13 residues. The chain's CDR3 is CASTSLGEDTQYF. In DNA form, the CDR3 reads TGTGCCAGCACTAGTCTAGGGGAAGATACGCAGTATTTT.

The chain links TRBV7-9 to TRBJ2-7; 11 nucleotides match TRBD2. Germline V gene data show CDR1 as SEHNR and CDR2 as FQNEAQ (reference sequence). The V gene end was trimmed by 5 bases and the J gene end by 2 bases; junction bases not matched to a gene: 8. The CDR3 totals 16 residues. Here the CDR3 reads CASSPGQGLAAYEQYF. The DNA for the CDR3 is TGTGCCAGCAGCCCGGGCCAGGGACTAGCGGCCTACGAGCAGTACTTC.

For the CDR3, the DNA is TGTGCCAGCAGCTTGCTAGGAGGGCAGAATGAGCAGTTCTTC. It specifies CASSLLGGQNEQFF. The chain couples TRBV5-4 to TRBJ2-1; D may be TRBD2 (6 bases). The CDR3 consists of 14 residues. Germline V gene sequence: CDR1 SGHNT, CDR2 YYREEE (reference sequence). Trimming took off 1 base at V and 7 bases at J, with 12 bases between the two ends. The full variable domain, with the rest looked up from reference TRBV5-4 and TRBJ2-1, is ETGVTQSPTHLIKTRGQQVTLRCSSQSGHNTVSWYQQALGQGPQFIFQYYREEENGRGNFPPRFSGLQFPNYSSELNVNALELDDSALYLCASSLLGGQNEQFFGPGTRLTVL.

CDR3: CASSPSRGLDTQYF. CDR3 coding DNA: TGTGCCAGCTCACCGTCCAGAGGATTAGATACGCAGTATTTT. The chain is built from TRBV18 and TRBJ2-3; D is undetermined. The CDR3 runs 14 residues. Germline CDR1 is KGHSH and CDR2 is LQKENI. The germline V and J ends were trimmed by 3 bases and 5 bases, with 12 bases remaining between them.

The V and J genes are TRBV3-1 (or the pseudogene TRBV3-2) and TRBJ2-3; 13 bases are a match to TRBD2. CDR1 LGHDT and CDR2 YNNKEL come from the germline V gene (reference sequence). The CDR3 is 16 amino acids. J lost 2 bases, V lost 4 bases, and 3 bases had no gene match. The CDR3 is CASSRGTSGITDTQYF. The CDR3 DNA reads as TGTGCCAGCAGCCGAGGGACTAGCGGGATCACAGATACGCAGTATTTT.

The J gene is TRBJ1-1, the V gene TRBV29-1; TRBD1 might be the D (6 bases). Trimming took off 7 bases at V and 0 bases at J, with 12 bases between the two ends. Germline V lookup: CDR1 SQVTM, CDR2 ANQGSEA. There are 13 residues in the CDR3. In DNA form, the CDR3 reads TGCAGCGCCCGGAGACAGGTGAACACTGAAGCTTTCTTT. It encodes CSARRQVNTEAFF.

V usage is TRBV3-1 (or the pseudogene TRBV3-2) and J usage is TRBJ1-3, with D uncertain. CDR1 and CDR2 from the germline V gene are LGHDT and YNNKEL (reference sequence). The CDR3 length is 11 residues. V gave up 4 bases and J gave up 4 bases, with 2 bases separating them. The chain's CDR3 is CASSPGNTIYF. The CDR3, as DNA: TGTGCCAGCAGCCCGGGAAACACCATATATTTT.

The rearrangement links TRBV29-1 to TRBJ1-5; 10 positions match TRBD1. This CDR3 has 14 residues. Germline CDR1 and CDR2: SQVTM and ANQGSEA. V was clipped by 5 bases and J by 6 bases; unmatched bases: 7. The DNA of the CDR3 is TGCAGCGTTAGGGACAGGGGAGGCAGTCAGCCCCAGCATTTT. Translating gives CSVRDRGGSQPQHF.

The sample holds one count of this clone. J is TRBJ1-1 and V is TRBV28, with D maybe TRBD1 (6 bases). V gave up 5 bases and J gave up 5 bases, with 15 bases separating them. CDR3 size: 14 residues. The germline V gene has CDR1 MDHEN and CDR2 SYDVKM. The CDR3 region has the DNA TGTGCCAGCAGTATTACAGGGCCCTTAACTGAAGCTTTCTTT. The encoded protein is CASSITGPLTEAFF.